Below, 3 T cell receptor beta chains from the same sample are listed, as sequenced in a study of T-cell memory formation after mild COVID-19. TCRdb redid the calling of the 5' RACE reads with MiXCR, one entry per CDR3 protein. The table has 250,000 to 300,000 distinct CDR3 sequences, around 16% seen once; the top ten hold 22%. The material sequenced was PBMCs or a T cell subset sorted from them (not recorded which). The receptors derive from a man between 18 and 35 years old who had mild COVID-19 (a few samples of this study predate the infection). Cell type and time point are not known.

This chain connects TRBV5-1 to TRBJ1-2; D gene uncertain. The germline V and J ends were trimmed by 1 base and 7 bases, with 11 bases remaining between them. Germline values: CDR1 SGHRS, CDR2 YFSETQ. CDR3 length: 13 residues. The CDR3 spells CASSLRAEGGYTF. The CDR3, as DNA: TGCGCCAGCAGCTTGCGAGCCGAGGGTGGCTACACCTTC.

This clonotype was seen a few times. CDR3 sequence: CASSLPGAGELFF. The DNA for the CDR3 is TGTGCCAGCAGTCTACCTGGGGCCGGGGAGCTGTTTTTT. The V call is TRBV6-5, the J call TRBJ2-2, with no clear D. V lost 5 bases to trimming and J lost 6 bases, with 10 bases between them. The CDR3 sequence is 13 residues long. CDR1 is MNHEY and CDR2 is SVGAGI in the germline V gene.

This clonotype was recorded at least ten times. V and J are TRBV12-3 or TRBV12-4 and TRBJ1-5, with D perhaps TRBD1 (5 bases). Trimming cost V 6 bases and J 6 bases, with 9 bases left between them. This CDR3 has 12 residues. The CDR3 loop is CASSRGAQPQHF. DNA of the CDR3: TGTGCCAGCAGCCGCGGGGCTCAGCCCCAGCATTTT.